This T cell receptor (beta chain) was found in a study of cytomegalovirus exposure and HLA in healthy donors. The overall study: Most donors, about 82% of a few hundred genotyped, fell in the Caucasian-associated ancestry cluster. Study-wide findings and caveats: For most TCR beta V segments, an earlier analysis put the productive rate at about 87% or about 30% of the time. Reportedly, HLA-A and HLA-B alleles of most subjects were accurately predicted from TCR beta.

Amplification used 60 Vbeta primers and 13 Jbeta primers. Here immunoSEQ multiplex PCR was the method, and the copy in TCRdb shows in-frame clones only, minus some. The table shows 85,000 to 100,000 clones, with about 68% occurring only once. This clone was found a few times. Its antigen is unidentified. Participants comprised healthy donors of bone marrow. The V and J ends lost 0 bases and 0 bases respectively, with 18 bases between them. From germline, CDR1 is SGHDT and CDR2 YYEEEE. This CDR3 is 18 amino acids long. V usage is TRBV5-6 and J usage is TRBJ1-1; D may be TRBD1 (5 bases). Sample: PBMCs. The receptor was isolated from a human donor in good health. The CDR3 spells CASSLARAGPLVNTEAFF. DNA for the CDR3: TGTGCCAGCAGCTTGGCCAGGGCAGGCCCCTTGGTGAACACTGAAGCTTTCTTT.